The rows below give T cell receptor beta chains drawn from one sample of a study of blood T cell repertoires in COVID-19. This table comes from immunoSEQ multiplex PCR, and its TCRdb copy is limited to in-frame clones, with some not included. The sample lists around 56,000 clones, around four fifths seen once, with approximately 15% in the top ten. The sequencing input was peripheral blood. The receptors were sampled from a woman between 65 and 79 years old with acute or convalescent COVID-19. Both conserved end residues are part of each CDR3. A D gene is named only where the DNA matches it firmly. Clone size, where shown, is once, few, many, or a class for clones that have expanded.

cdr3_aa: CASSIDGQGGGGTDTQYF
cdr3_nt: TGTGCCAGTAGTATAGATGGACAGGGCGGGGGGGGCACAGATACGCAGTATTTT
v_call: TRBV19
clone_size: few
d_call: NA
j_call: TRBJ2-3

cdr3_aa: CAWSVRGNSGNTIYF
cdr3_nt: TGTGCCTGGAGTGTACGAGGGAACTCTGGAAACACCATATATTTT
v_call: TRBV30
clone_size: NA
d_call: NA
j_call: TRBJ1-3

cdr3_aa: CASSDEASRPQHF
cdr3_nt: TGTGCCAGCAGTGATGAGGCTAGTAGGCCCCAGCATTTT
v_call: TRBV6-1
clone_size: NA
d_call: NA
j_call: TRBJ1-5

cdr3_aa: CASGILGAPGGASTDTQYF
cdr3_nt: TGTGCTAGTGGCATACTTGGGGCCCCGGGCGGGGCTAGCACAGATACGCAGTATTTT
v_call: TRBV12-5
clone_size: NA
d_call: NA
j_call: TRBJ2-3

cdr3_aa: CASSRRGDQPQHF
cdr3_nt: TGTGCCAGCTCCCGGCGGGGGGATCAGCCCCAGCATTTT
v_call: TRBV18
clone_size: NA
d_call: NA
j_call: TRBJ1-5

cdr3_aa: CASSLQGRKGYTF
cdr3_nt: TGTGCCAGTAGTCTACAGGGGAGGAAGGGCTACACCTTC
v_call: TRBV19
clone_size: NA
d_call: TRBD1
j_call: TRBJ1-2

cdr3_aa: CASSQNRGYEQYF
cdr3_nt: TGCGCCAGCAGCCAAAACCGGGGGTACGAGCAGTACTTC
v_call: TRBV4-1
clone_size: NA
d_call: NA
j_call: TRBJ2-7

cdr3_aa: CASSYRDLNTEAFF
cdr3_nt: TGTGCCAGCAGCTACAGAGATCTGAACACTGAAGCTTTCTTT
v_call: TRBV3-1/TRBV3-2
clone_size: NA
d_call: NA
j_call: TRBJ1-1

cdr3_aa: CASSKTRTGEQETQYF
cdr3_nt: TGTGCCAGCAGCAAAACCAGGACAGGGGAACAAGAGACCCAGTACTTC
v_call: TRBV21-1
clone_size: NA
d_call: NA
j_call: TRBJ2-5

cdr3_aa: CASSSGLAGGIETQYF
cdr3_nt: TGTGCCAGCAGCTCGGGACTAGCGGGGGGCATAGAGACCCAGTACTTC
v_call: TRBV7-2
clone_size: few
d_call: TRBD2
j_call: TRBJ2-5

cdr3_aa: CASSQETSSNYGYTF
cdr3_nt: TGTGCCAGCAGCCAAGAGACAAGCTCTAACTATGGCTACACCTTC
v_call: TRBV14
clone_size: NA
d_call: NA
j_call: TRBJ1-2

cdr3_aa: CASSSGLAVDTQYF
cdr3_nt: TGTGCCAGCAGCTCCGGACTAGCGGTGGATACGCAGTATTTT
v_call: TRBV7-2
clone_size: NA
d_call: TRBD2
j_call: TRBJ2-3

cdr3_aa: CATSDPVLGSIYGYTF
cdr3_nt: TGTGCCACCAGTGATCCGGTTTTAGGGAGTATCTATGGCTACACCTTC
v_call: TRBV24-1
clone_size: NA
d_call: NA
j_call: TRBJ1-2

cdr3_aa: CASSYSPGRGHEQFF
cdr3_nt: TGTGCCAGCAGTTACTCTCCAGGGCGGGGCCATGAGCAGTTCTTC
v_call: TRBV6-5
clone_size: NA
d_call: NA
j_call: TRBJ2-1

cdr3_aa: CASRPDRENTEAFF
cdr3_nt: TGTGCCAGCAGGCCGGACAGGGAGAACACTGAAGCTTTCTTT
v_call: TRBV2
clone_size: NA
d_call: TRBD1
j_call: TRBJ1-1

cdr3_aa: CASVDRGYEQYF
cdr3_nt: TGTGCCAGTGTGGACAGGGGATACGAGCAGTACTTC
v_call: TRBV19
clone_size: NA
d_call: TRBD1
j_call: TRBJ2-7

cdr3_aa: CASSPSHGGYGYTF
cdr3_nt: TGTGCCAGCAGCCCCTCCCACGGAGGCTATGGCTACACCTTC
v_call: TRBV7-2
clone_size: NA
d_call: NA
j_call: TRBJ1-2

cdr3_aa: CASSPLRGSLAYQETQYF
cdr3_nt: TGTGCCAGCTCACCATTGCGCGGATCCCTAGCGTACCAAGAGACCCAGTACTTC
v_call: TRBV18
clone_size: NA
d_call: NA
j_call: TRBJ2-5

cdr3_aa: CASSRVSDTQYF
cdr3_nt: TGTGCCAGCAGTCGGGTTTCAGATACGCAGTATTTT
v_call: TRBV11-3
clone_size: NA
d_call: NA
j_call: TRBJ2-3

cdr3_aa: CASSLSGITDTQYF
cdr3_nt: TGTGCCAGCAGCTTAAGCGGGATCACAGATACGCAGTATTTT
v_call: TRBV7-9
clone_size: NA
d_call: TRBD2
j_call: TRBJ2-3

cdr3_aa: CASSQAVGAYNEQFF
cdr3_nt: TGTGCCAGCAGCCAAGCTGTCGGAGCCTACAATGAGCAGTTCTTC
v_call: TRBV3-1/TRBV3-2
clone_size: NA
d_call: NA
j_call: TRBJ2-1

cdr3_aa: CASSHLGGSSGNTIYF
cdr3_nt: TGTGCCAGCAGCCACCTGGGGGGTAGCTCTGGAAACACCATATATTTT
v_call: TRBV6-6
clone_size: NA
d_call: NA
j_call: TRBJ1-3

cdr3_aa: CASSQEARQGYEKLFF
cdr3_nt: TGCGCCAGCAGCCAAGAAGCGAGACAGGGATACGAAAAACTGTTTTTT
v_call: TRBV4-1
clone_size: NA
d_call: TRBD1
j_call: TRBJ1-4

cdr3_aa: CASSVIQNSPLHF
cdr3_nt: TGTGCCAGCAGCGTTATACAGAATTCACCCCTCCACTTT
v_call: TRBV9
clone_size: NA
d_call: NA
j_call: TRBJ1-6

cdr3_aa: CASSSRGHEKLFF
cdr3_nt: TGTGCCAGCAGCTCCAGAGGGCACGAAAAACTGTTTTTT
v_call: TRBV13
clone_size: NA
d_call: NA
j_call: TRBJ1-4

cdr3_aa: CASSQDGGRSETQYF
cdr3_nt: TGTGCCAGCAGCCAAGATGGGGGGAGGTCAGAGACCCAGTACTTC
v_call: TRBV3-1/TRBV3-2
clone_size: once
d_call: NA
j_call: TRBJ2-5

cdr3_aa: CATSDFRGGALTYEQYF
cdr3_nt: TGTGCCACCAGTGATTTCCGGGGGGGAGCGTTAACGTACGAGCAGTACTTC
v_call: TRBV24-1
clone_size: few
d_call: TRBD2
j_call: TRBJ2-7

cdr3_aa: CASNGRNTGELFF
cdr3_nt: TGCGCCAGCAATGGCAGGAACACCGGGGAGCTGTTTTTT
v_call: TRBV5-1
clone_size: NA
d_call: NA
j_call: TRBJ2-2

cdr3_aa: CASGLLLGGQGQSGNTIYF
cdr3_nt: TGTGCTAGTGGTTTGTTGCTCGGGGGACAGGGCCAATCTGGAAACACCATATATTTT
v_call: TRBV12-5
clone_size: NA
d_call: TRBD1
j_call: TRBJ1-3

cdr3_aa: CASRRWGGEWEYF
cdr3_nt: TGCGCCAGCAGACGCTGGGGAGGCGAGTGGGAGTATTTT
v_call: TRBV5-1
clone_size: NA
d_call: NA
j_call: TRBJ2-3

cdr3_aa: CASSLRGQPQHF
cdr3_nt: TGTGCCAGCAGCTTAAGGGGCCAGCCCCAGCATTTT
v_call: TRBV7-8
clone_size: NA
d_call: NA
j_call: TRBJ1-5

cdr3_aa: CASSSPQGIDGYTF
cdr3_nt: TGTGCCAGCAGCTCTCCACAGGGAATCGATGGCTACACCTTC
v_call: TRBV5-4
clone_size: NA
d_call: NA
j_call: TRBJ1-2

cdr3_aa: CASSFRPTGVNEKLFF
cdr3_nt: TGTGCCAGCAGCTTTCGCCCGACAGGGGTTAATGAAAAACTGTTTTTT
v_call: TRBV7-6
clone_size: NA
d_call: TRBD1
j_call: TRBJ1-4

cdr3_aa: CASSLADFLGKTQYF
cdr3_nt: TGCGCCAGCAGCTTGGCCGATTTCCTTGGCAAGACCCAGTACTTC
v_call: TRBV5-1
clone_size: NA
d_call: NA
j_call: TRBJ2-5

cdr3_aa: CASSRLGGAIGEAFF
cdr3_nt: TGTGCCAGCAGCCGGCTGGGAGGAGCGATAGGTGAAGCTTTCTTT
v_call: TRBV6-5
clone_size: NA
d_call: NA
j_call: TRBJ1-1

cdr3_aa: CASSGNRVSNTEAFF
cdr3_nt: TGCGCCAGCAGCGGGAACAGGGTCTCGAACACTGAAGCTTTCTTT
v_call: TRBV5-1
clone_size: NA
d_call: NA
j_call: TRBJ1-1

cdr3_aa: CATSDSNSRDRGNGYTF
cdr3_nt: TGTGCCACCAGTGACTCAAATTCCCGGGACAGGGGGAATGGCTACACCTTC
v_call: TRBV24-1
clone_size: NA
d_call: TRBD1
j_call: TRBJ1-2

cdr3_aa: CASLTGGYSPLHF
cdr3_nt: TGTGCCAGCCTGACAGGGGGGTATTCACCCCTCCACTTT
v_call: TRBV2
clone_size: few
d_call: TRBD1
j_call: TRBJ1-6

cdr3_aa: CAISALVGKNIQYF
cdr3_nt: TGTGCCATCAGTGCACTAGTTGGCAAAAACATTCAGTACTTC
v_call: TRBV10-3
clone_size: NA
d_call: NA
j_call: TRBJ2-4

cdr3_aa: CASSEVYYGYTF
cdr3_nt: TGTGCCAGCAGTGAAGTCTACTATGGCTACACCTTC
v_call: TRBV25-1
clone_size: NA
d_call: NA
j_call: TRBJ1-2

cdr3_aa: CASTRTGGENTGELFF
cdr3_nt: TGTGCCAGCACCCGGACAGGGGGCGAGAACACCGGGGAGCTGTTTTTT
v_call: TRBV6-4
clone_size: NA
d_call: TRBD1
j_call: TRBJ2-2

cdr3_aa: CASSLWRDSPTGELFF
cdr3_nt: TGCGCCAGCAGCTTGTGGCGGGACAGTCCCACCGGGGAGCTGTTTTTT
v_call: TRBV5-1
clone_size: few
d_call: NA
j_call: TRBJ2-2

cdr3_aa: CASSLGTGGFEKLFF
cdr3_nt: TGTGCCAGCAGCTTAGGGACAGGGGGCTTTGAAAAACTGTTTTTT
v_call: TRBV7-9
clone_size: NA
d_call: TRBD1
j_call: TRBJ1-4

cdr3_aa: CASSVGGQRGPTDTQYF
cdr3_nt: TGTGCCAGCAGCGTAGGTGGGCAGCGGGGGCCCACAGATACGCAGTATTTT
v_call: TRBV9
clone_size: few
d_call: TRBD2
j_call: TRBJ2-3

cdr3_aa: CASSLGAARGSEAFF
cdr3_nt: TGTGCCAGCAGCTTAGGGGCGGCCAGGGGATCTGAAGCTTTCTTT
v_call: TRBV11-3
clone_size: NA
d_call: NA
j_call: TRBJ1-1

cdr3_aa: CASSSDRVETQYF
cdr3_nt: TGTGCCAGCAGTTCCGACAGGGTTGAGACCCAGTACTTC
v_call: TRBV5-5
clone_size: NA
d_call: TRBD1
j_call: TRBJ2-5

cdr3_aa: CASRRERGSVPETDTQYF
cdr3_nt: TGCGCCAGCAGGCGGGAGCGGGGATCGGTCCCAGAGACAGATACGCAGTATTTT
v_call: TRBV5-1
clone_size: few
d_call: TRBD2
j_call: TRBJ2-3

cdr3_aa: CASSPKWADTQYF
cdr3_nt: TGTGCCAGCAGCCCCAAGTGGGCGGATACGCAGTATTTT
v_call: TRBV7-9
clone_size: NA
d_call: NA
j_call: TRBJ2-3

cdr3_aa: CASSQGLAGGTGGELFF
cdr3_nt: TGCGCCAGCAGCCAAGGACTAGCGGGGGGGACCGGCGGGGAGCTGTTTTTT
v_call: TRBV4-1
clone_size: NA
d_call: TRBD2
j_call: TRBJ2-2

cdr3_aa: CASSREEGKGEKLFF
cdr3_nt: TGTGCCAGCAGTCGGGAGGAGGGGAAAGGAGAAAAACTGTTTTTT
v_call: TRBV6-5
clone_size: NA
d_call: NA
j_call: TRBJ1-4

cdr3_aa: CASSPQGVAGRGADTQYF
cdr3_nt: TGTGCCAGCAGCCCCCAGGGGGTAGCGGGGAGAGGGGCAGATACGCAGTATTTT
v_call: TRBV7-3
clone_size: NA
d_call: NA
j_call: TRBJ2-3

cdr3_aa: CASSKAKGGEGQPQHF
cdr3_nt: TGTGCCAGTAGTAAAGCGAAGGGAGGGGAGGGTCAGCCCCAGCATTTT
v_call: TRBV19
clone_size: NA
d_call: NA
j_call: TRBJ1-5

cdr3_aa: CASSLATSVTGELFF
cdr3_nt: TGCGCCAGCAGCTTGGCTACTTCCGTCACCGGGGAGCTGTTTTTT
v_call: TRBV5-1
clone_size: NA
d_call: NA
j_call: TRBJ2-2

cdr3_aa: CASSKGPAGQGLSTNQPQHF
cdr3_nt: TGTGCCAGCAGCAAAGGCCCCGCGGGACAGGGGCTTTCCACCAATCAGCCCCAGCATTTT
v_call: TRBV21-1
clone_size: NA
d_call: NA
j_call: TRBJ1-5

cdr3_aa: CASSYDGAYEQYF
cdr3_nt: TGTGCCAGCAGTTACGACGGGGCCTACGAGCAGTACTTC
v_call: TRBV6-5
clone_size: NA
d_call: NA
j_call: TRBJ2-7

cdr3_aa: CASGTGDVSGNTIYF
cdr3_nt: TGTGCCAGTGGGACAGGAGACGTCTCCGGAAACACCATATATTTT
v_call: TRBV6-5
clone_size: NA
d_call: TRBD1
j_call: TRBJ1-3

cdr3_aa: CASSPAQGASYGYTF
cdr3_nt: TGTGCCAGCTCACCGGCACAGGGGGCGAGCTATGGCTACACCTTC
v_call: TRBV18
clone_size: NA
d_call: TRBD1
j_call: TRBJ1-2

cdr3_aa: CASSYGRGNGYTF
cdr3_nt: TGTGCCAGCAGTTACGGCAGGGGGAACGGCTACACCTTC
v_call: TRBV6-5
clone_size: NA
d_call: TRBD1
j_call: TRBJ1-2

cdr3_aa: CASSQEGQGSSPLHF
cdr3_nt: TGTGCCAGCAGCCAAGAGGGACAGGGGAGTTCACCCCTCCACTTT
v_call: TRBV3-1/TRBV3-2
clone_size: few
d_call: TRBD1
j_call: TRBJ1-6